Sequencing of this T cell receptor (beta chain) was carried out in a study of blood T cell repertoires in COVID-19. Study details: Sources were T cells, B-cell-depleted T cells, or PBMCs; the material itself was cDNA or gDNA.

Original data processing: Amplified reference gene primers provided the basis for estimating nucleated cell counts. TCRdb's copy holds only in-frame clones and misses some; the assay was immunoSEQ multiplex PCR. Clonal size and the V and J genes are those of that table, whereas D and trimming came from the DNA. The data show 210,000 or so clones, with around 89% seen just once and under 5.5% held by the top ten. The CDR3 has 13 residues. Trimming took 4 bases from V and 1 from J, leaving 10 bases between them. CDR1 and CDR2 (germline): GTSNPN, SVGIG (reference sequence). The source of this sequence is a woman aged 40-49 years with acute or convalescent COVID-19. The chain couples TRBV30 to TRBJ1-1; D is unclear. Source material: peripheral blood. The CDR3 DNA is TGTGCCTGGACGAGGGCTAGGAACACTGAAGCTTTCTTT. As protein: CAWTRARNTEAFF.